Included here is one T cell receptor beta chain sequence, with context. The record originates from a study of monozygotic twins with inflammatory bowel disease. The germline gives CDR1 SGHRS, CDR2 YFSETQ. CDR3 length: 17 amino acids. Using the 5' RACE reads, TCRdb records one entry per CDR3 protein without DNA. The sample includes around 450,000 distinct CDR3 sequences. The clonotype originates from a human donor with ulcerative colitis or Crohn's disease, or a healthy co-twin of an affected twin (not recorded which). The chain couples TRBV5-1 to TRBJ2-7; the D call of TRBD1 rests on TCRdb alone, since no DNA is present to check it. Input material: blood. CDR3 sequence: CASSPIPEGLSSYEQYF.